These 11 T cell receptor beta chains were sequenced from one sample in a study of CD8+ T cells in alopecia areata listed by TCRdb under 2018. The time point label, as the study defines it: around 4 weeks on oral tofacitinib. Explained via the paper, the treatment or condition label denotes: oral pan-JAK inhibitor, 5-10 mg twice daily. Libraries came from the immunoSEQ multiplex PCR assay. To provide template for TCR sequencing, every sample had RNA extracted and reverse transcribed into cDNA. Drawn from immuneACCESS, this table holds only the in-frame rearrangements with V and J called that TCRdb kept. Clones are partly lost; checked studies trace under half to an unresolved V gene and leave the rest unexplained. In this sample the table shows more than 200,000 clones, 64% of which occur a single time. More than 3.5% of the sample is held by the ten biggest clonotypes. The starting material was CD4+ T cells sorted from blood, obtained at week 4, from a patient treated with tofacitinib. The source is a human donor with alopecia areata.

CDR3 nucleotides: TGCGCCAGCAGTGAGAAGGCATATGGCTACACCTTC. This codes for CASSEKAYGYTF. The rearrangement uses TRBV5-1 and TRBJ1-2; D is unclear. V lost 5 bases, J lost 5 bases, and 10 bases lay in between. This CDR3 has 12 residues. In germline, CDR1 is SGHRS, CDR2 YFSETQ.

The V call is TRBV6-1, the J call TRBJ2-5; 11 nucleotides align to TRBD1. The CDR3 runs to 15 residues. CDR1 is MNHNS, CDR2 SASEGT, per germline. Trimming at V came to 7 bases and at J to 5 bases, leaving 9 bases not matched to a gene. The CDR3 nucleotides read TGTGCCAGCATCCCGAGGACAGGGGGCGTCGAGACCCAGTACTTC. Protein: CASIPRTGGVETQYF.

In this sample, this clone turned up a few times. The chain combines TRBV4-3 with TRBJ2-3; the D is unclear. The CDR3 covers 15 residues. Germline loops: CDR1 LGHNA, CDR2 YSLEER. Trimming pared 4 bases from V and 2 bases from J, leaving 13 bases between. The CDR3 DNA reads as TGCGCCAGCAGCCTCCGATTTTTGAACACAGATACGCAGTATTTT. The encoded protein is CASSLRFLNTDTQYF.

In its sample, this clone was seen a few times. The chain carries TRBV29-1 and TRBJ2-5, with TRBD2 as a possible D gene (6 bases). The CDR3 is 12 residues long. Germline V gives CDR1 SQVTM, CDR2 ANQGSEA. The CDR3 DNA reads as TGCTTGTGTGGAGGGAACCAAGAGACCCAGTACTTC. This encodes CLCGGNQETQYF.

V usage is TRBV10-3 and J usage is TRBJ1-5, with no clear D. The CDR3 contains 12 residues. In germline, CDR1 is ENHRY, CDR2 SYGVKD. V gave up 3 bases and J gave up 5 bases, with 5 bases separating them. The CDR3 region is CAISEGDQPQHF. CDR3 in DNA: TGTGCCATCAGTGAAGGAGATCAGCCCCAGCATTTT.

V gene TRBV6-6 combines with J gene TRBJ1-5, with D possibly being TRBD1 (6 bases). Germline values: CDR1 MNHNY, CDR2 SVGAGI (reference sequence). The CDR3 is 15 residues long. The ends were cut back, 8 bases at V and 0 bases at J, with 14 bases in the middle. This chain's CDR3 is CASSKTGNSNQPQHF. In nucleotides, the CDR3 is TGTGCCAGCTCGAAGACAGGTAATAGCAATCAGCCCCAGCATTTT.

This clone was seen a few times. The chain carries TRBV28 and TRBJ2-1; 8 positions agree with TRBD2. Per the germline V gene, CDR1 is MDHEN and CDR2 is SYDVKM. The junction had 10 bases not matched to a gene; V was cut back by 4 bases and J by 5 bases. The CDR3 has 16 amino acids. In nucleotides, the CDR3 is TGTGCCAGCAGTTCCTTGTCGGGGGGGGCCCACAATGAGCAGTTCTTC. This translates into CASSSLSGGAHNEQFF. Drawing the rest from reference TRBV28 and TRBJ2-1, the complete variable domain is DVKVTQSSRYLVKRTGEKVFLECVQDMDHENMFWYRQDPGLGLRLIYFSYDVKMKEKGDIPEGYSVSREKKERFSLILESASTNQTSMYLCASSSLSGGAHNEQFFGPGTRLTVL.

The chain carries TRBV2 and TRBJ2-3; TRBD2 agrees at 7 bases. The germline V gene has CDR1 SNHLY and CDR2 FYNNEI. This CDR3 comprises 13 residues. Unmatched junction bases numbered 5, after V lost 8 bases and J lost 3 bases. For the CDR3, the DNA is TGTGCCAGCGTCCGTAGCGGGACAGATACGCAGTATTTT. This sequence encodes CASVRSGTDTQYF.

The chain is built from TRBV2 and TRBJ1-2, with D uncertain. V shed 0 bases and J shed 6 bases, with 11 bases lying between them. Germline V CDR1 and CDR2: SNHLY, FYNNEI. The CDR3 is 14 amino acids. This CDR3 reads CASSEALLRNGYTF. CDR3 nucleotides: TGTGCCAGCAGTGAAGCACTCCTCCGAAATGGCTACACCTTC.

This chain links TRBV28 with TRBJ2-3; 10 positions match TRBD2. CDR1 and CDR2 (germline): MDHEN, SYDVKM. The CDR3 loop spans 16 amino acids. The V segment lost 11 bases and the J segment 6 bases; nucleotides outside the gene matches: 17. The CDR3 protein is CASRASGAGGRDTQYF. CDR3 sequence (DNA): TGTGCCTCTCGAGCAAGCGGAGCGGGGGGGAGGGATACGCAGTATTTT.

This clone has only a few counts. This chain uses TRBV4-2 with TRBJ2-5; D is unresolved. This CDR3 is built from 16 residues. V was trimmed by 2 bases and J by 2 bases, leaving 15 bases between them. CDR1 and CDR2 (germline): LGHNA, YNFKEQ. DNA for the CDR3: TGTGCCAGCAGCCAAAAAAGGCGTTCCTCTCAAGAGACCCAGTACTTC. Its protein is CASSQKRRSSQETQYF.